The TCR beta chain described here comes from a study of siplizumab effects on memory and regulatory T cells. General observations from the study: Apparently more diverse than memory cells, naive T cells also seemed major alloresponse contributors.

Each sample yielded around 9.6 x 10^4 assayed TCR templates. Sequencing was performed with immunoSEQ multiplex PCR; in TCRdb, only in-frame clones are kept and a portion is missing. Among approximately 28,000 clones listed, more than 65% were seen once. Germline values: CDR1 SGDLS, CDR2 YYNGEE. J lost 15 bases, V lost 0 bases, and 5 bases had no gene match. The CDR3 runs 14 residues. On this clone itself: Its target is not known.

This sequence joins TRBV9 and TRBJ2-1; 14 bases fit TRBD2. The sequence derives from a human donor in good health. The material sequenced was memory CD4+ T cells sorted from blood. CDR3 sequence: CASSVGLAGGRLFF. Written as DNA, the CDR3 is TGTGCCAGCAGCGTAGGACTAGCGGGAGGGCGCTTGTTCTTC. Based on the CDR3 plus reference TRBV9 and TRBJ2-1, the full variable domain is DSGVTQTPKHLITATGQRVTLRCSPRSGDLSVYWYQQSLDQGLQFLIQYYNGEERAKGNILERFSAQQFPDLHSELNLSSLELGDSALYFCASSVGLAGGRLFFGPGTRLTVL.